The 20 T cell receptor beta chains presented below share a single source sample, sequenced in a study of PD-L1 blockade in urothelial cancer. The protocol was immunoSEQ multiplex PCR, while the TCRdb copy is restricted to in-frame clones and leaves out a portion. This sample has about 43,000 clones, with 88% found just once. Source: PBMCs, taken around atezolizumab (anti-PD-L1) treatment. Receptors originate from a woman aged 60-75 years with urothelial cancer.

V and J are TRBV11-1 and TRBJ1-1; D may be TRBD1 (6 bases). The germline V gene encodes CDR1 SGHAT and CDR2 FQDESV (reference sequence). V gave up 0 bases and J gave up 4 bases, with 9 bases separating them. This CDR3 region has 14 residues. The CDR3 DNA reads TGTGCCAGCAGCTTAGCGGGGGCTGGCACTGAAGCTTTCTTT. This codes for CASSLAGAGTEAFF.

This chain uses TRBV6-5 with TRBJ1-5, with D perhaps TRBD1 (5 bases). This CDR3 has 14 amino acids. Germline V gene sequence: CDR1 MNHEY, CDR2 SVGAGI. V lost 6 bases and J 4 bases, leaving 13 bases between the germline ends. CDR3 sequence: CASSHRSGNQPQHF. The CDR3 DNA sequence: TGTGCCAGCAGCCACAGGTCCGGAAATCAGCCCCAGCATTTT.

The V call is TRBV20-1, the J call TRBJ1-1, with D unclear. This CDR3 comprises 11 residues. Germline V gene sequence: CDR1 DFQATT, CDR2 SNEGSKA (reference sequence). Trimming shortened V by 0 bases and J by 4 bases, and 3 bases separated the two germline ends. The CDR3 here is CSARDITEAFF. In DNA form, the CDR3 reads TGCAGTGCTAGAGATATCACTGAAGCTTTCTTT.

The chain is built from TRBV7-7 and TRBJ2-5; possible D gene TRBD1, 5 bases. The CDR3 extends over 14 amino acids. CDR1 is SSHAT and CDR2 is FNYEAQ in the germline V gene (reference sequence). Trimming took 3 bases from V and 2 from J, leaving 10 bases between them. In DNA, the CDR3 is TGTGCCAGCAGCTTCCAGGGAAAGCAAGAGACCCAGTACTTC. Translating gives CASSFQGKQETQYF.

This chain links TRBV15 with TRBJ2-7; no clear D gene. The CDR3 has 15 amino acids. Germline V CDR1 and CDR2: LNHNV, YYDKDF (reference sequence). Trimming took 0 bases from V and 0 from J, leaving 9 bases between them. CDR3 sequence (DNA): TGTGCCACCAGCAGAGATAGCCAGACCTCCTACGAGCAGTACTTC. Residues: CATSRDSQTSYEQYF.

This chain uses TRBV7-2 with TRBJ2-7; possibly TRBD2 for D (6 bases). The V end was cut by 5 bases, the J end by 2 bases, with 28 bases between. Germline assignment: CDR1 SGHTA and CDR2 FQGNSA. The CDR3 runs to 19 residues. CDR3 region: CASSPTSPSAKYTAYEQYF. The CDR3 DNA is TGTGCCAGCAGCCCCACAAGCCCTAGCGCTAAATACACGGCCTACGAGCAGTACTTC.

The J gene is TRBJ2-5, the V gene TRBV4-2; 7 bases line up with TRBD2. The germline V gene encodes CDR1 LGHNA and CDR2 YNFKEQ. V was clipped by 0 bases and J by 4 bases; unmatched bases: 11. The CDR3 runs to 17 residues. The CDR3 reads CASSQEWGGRWGETQYF. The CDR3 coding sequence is TGTGCCAGCAGCCAAGAGTGGGGGGGTCGATGGGGAGAGACCCAGTACTTC.

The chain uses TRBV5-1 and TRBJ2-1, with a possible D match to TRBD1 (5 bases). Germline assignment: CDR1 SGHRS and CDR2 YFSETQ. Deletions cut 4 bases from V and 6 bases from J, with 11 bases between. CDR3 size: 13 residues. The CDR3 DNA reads TGCGCCAGCAGCGCGACAGTGCTCAATGAGCAGTTCTTC. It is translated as CASSATVLNEQFF.

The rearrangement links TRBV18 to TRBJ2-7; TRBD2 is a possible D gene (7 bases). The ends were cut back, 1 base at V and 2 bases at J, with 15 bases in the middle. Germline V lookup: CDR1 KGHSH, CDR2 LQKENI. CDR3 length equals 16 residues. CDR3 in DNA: TGTGCCAGCTCACCACGGGGGGCGGGGGCCGCCTACGAGCAGTACTTC. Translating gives CASSPRGAGAAYEQYF.

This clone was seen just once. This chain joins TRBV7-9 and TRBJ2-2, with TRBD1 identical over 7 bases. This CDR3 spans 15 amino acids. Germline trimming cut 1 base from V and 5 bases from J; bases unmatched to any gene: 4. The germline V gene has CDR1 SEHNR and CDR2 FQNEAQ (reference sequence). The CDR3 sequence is CASSLGGGWTGELFF. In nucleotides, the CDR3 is TGTGCCAGCAGCTTAGGAGGGGGCTGGACCGGGGAGCTGTTTTTT.

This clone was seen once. CDR3 in amino acids: CASSSQGAGVGKLFF. In nucleotides, the CDR3 is TGTGCCAGCAGTTCTCAGGGGGCCGGGGTCGGAAAACTGTTTTTT. The gene calls are TRBV27 and TRBJ1-4; 8 nucleotides match TRBD1. CDR1 MNHEY and CDR2 SMNVEV come from the germline V gene (reference sequence). CDR3 length: 15 amino acids. After removal of 4 bases from V and 10 bases from J, the junction contained 11 bases not matched to a gene.

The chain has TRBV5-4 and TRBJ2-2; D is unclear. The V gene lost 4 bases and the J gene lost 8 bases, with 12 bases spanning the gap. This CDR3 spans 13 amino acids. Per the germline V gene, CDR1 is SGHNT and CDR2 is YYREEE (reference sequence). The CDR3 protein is CASSGAKEGELFF. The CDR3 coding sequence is TGTGCCAGCAGCGGAGCTAAAGAGGGGGAGCTGTTTTTT.

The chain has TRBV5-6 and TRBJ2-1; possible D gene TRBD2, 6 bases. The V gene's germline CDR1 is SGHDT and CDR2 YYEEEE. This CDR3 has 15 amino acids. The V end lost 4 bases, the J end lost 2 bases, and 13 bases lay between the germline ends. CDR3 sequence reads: CASSPAGGAYNEQFF. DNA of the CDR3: TGTGCCAGCAGCCCGGCAGGAGGGGCCTACAATGAGCAGTTCTTC.

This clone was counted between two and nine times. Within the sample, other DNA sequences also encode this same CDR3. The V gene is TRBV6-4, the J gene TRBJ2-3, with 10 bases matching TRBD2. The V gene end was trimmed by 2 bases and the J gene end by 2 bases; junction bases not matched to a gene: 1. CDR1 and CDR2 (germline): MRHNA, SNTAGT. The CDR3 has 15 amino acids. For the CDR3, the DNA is TGTGCCAGCAGTGACAGCGGGGGGGCCACAGATACGCAGTATTTT. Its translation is CASSDSGGATDTQYF.

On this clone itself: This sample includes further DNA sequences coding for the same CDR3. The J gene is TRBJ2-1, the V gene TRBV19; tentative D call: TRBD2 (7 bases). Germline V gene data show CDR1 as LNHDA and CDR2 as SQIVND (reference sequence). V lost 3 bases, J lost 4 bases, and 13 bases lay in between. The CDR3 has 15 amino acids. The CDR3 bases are TGTGCCAGTAGTATTGGGGGGGGGCCGTACAATGAGCAGTTCTTC. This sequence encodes CASSIGGGPYNEQFF. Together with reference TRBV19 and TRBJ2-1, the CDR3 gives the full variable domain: DGGITQSPKYLFRKEGQNVTLSCEQNLNHDAMYWYRQDPGQGLRLIYYSQIVNDFQKGDIAEGYSVSREKKESFPLTVTSAQKNPTAFYLCASSIGGGPYNEQFFGPGTRLTVL.

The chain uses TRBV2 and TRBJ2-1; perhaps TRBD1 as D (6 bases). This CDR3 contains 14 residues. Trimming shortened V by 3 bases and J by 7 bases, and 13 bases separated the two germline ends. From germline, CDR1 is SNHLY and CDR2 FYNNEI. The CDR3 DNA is TGTGCCAGCAGTGAGACTACAGGGCCAAATGAGCAGTTCTTC. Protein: CASSETTGPNEQFF.

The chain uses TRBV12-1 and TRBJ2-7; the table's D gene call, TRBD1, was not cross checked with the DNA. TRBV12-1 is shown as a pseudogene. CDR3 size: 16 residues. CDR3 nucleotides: TGTGCCAGCAGCTCCGACAGGACGGTAGGAGATTACGAGCAGTACTTC. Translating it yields CASSSDRTVGDYEQYF.

CDR3 DNA sequence: TGTGCCAGTACCCAACCCCGACAGGCGCTATATAGCAATCAGCCCCAGCATTTT. It specifies CASTQPRQALYSNQPQHF. This chain joins TRBV19 and TRBJ1-5; a possible D gene is TRBD1 (6 bases). This CDR3 has 18 amino acids. V lost 7 bases, J lost 0 bases, and 22 bases lay in between. Germline V gene data show CDR1 as LNHDA and CDR2 as SQIVND (reference sequence).

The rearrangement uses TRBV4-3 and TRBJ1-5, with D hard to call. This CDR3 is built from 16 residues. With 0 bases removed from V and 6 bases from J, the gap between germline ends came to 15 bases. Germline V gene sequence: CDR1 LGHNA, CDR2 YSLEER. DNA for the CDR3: TGCGCCAGCAGCCAAGATCCCCCTCCGAGTGGTCAGCCCCAGCATTTT. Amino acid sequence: CASSQDPPPSGQPQHF.

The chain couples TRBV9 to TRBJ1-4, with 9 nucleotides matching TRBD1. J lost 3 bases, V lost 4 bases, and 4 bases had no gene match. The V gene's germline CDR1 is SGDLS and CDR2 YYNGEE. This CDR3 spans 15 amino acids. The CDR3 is CASSFRQGANEKLFF. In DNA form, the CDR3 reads TGTGCCAGCAGCTTCAGACAGGGGGCTAATGAAAAACTGTTTTTT.